This T cell receptor (beta chain) was identified during a study of radiotherapy plus CTLA-4 blockade in lung cancer. Study details: Objective responses were documented in 15% to 20% of patients, with disease control in around 31%.

General study points: Researchers report tumor-derived TCR clones expanding in blood after radiotherapy plus ipilimumab. Reported findings show early blood T cell clone dynamics, with interferon-beta, best predicted response.

A remark on this clone: Its antigen is currently unknown.

Only in-frame clones appear in the TCRdb table, and some are missing; sequencing was by immunoSEQ multiplex PCR. The sample has some 70,000 clones, 79% seen once; the top ten hold roughly 9.7%. CDR3 length equals 18 residues. Germline-derived CDR1 and CDR2 are WNHNN and SYGVQD (reference sequence). V was cut by 2 bases and J by 2 bases, with 19 bases left in between. The clonotype comes from a human donor with non-small cell lung cancer who had a complete response to radiotherapy plus ipilimumab. The chain carries TRBV10-1 and TRBJ2-1; D possibly uses TRBD1 or TRBD2 (5 bases each). This sample comprised peripheral blood, obtained from a patient treated with radiotherapy plus ipilimumab. The CDR3 protein is CASSEGVGRGVTYNEQFF. In DNA, the CDR3 is TGCGCCAGCAGTGAGGGTGTTGGGCGAGGGGTAACCTACAATGAGCAGTTCTTC.